These 21 T cell receptor beta chains were sequenced from one sample in a study of neoadjuvant nivolumab and ipilimumab in lung cancer. Assay: immunoSEQ multiplex PCR; the TCRdb copy retains only in-frame clones and omits some. This table holds around 20,000 clones, 65% to 80% found once. Specimen: tumor tissue, collected after neoadjuvant nivolumab, alone or with ipilimumab, at or shortly before surgery. Source of these receptors: an adult with non-small cell lung cancer.

The genes are TRBV5-6 and TRBJ2-7, with D perhaps given as TRBD1 or TRBD2 (5 bases each). CDR1 and CDR2 from the germline V gene are SGHDT and YYEEEE. This CDR3 has 13 residues. The V end was cut by 2 bases, the J end by 7 bases, with 13 bases between. CDR3 coding DNA: TGTGCCAGCAGCTTCAGACAGACTATGGAGCAGTACTTC. Its translation: CASSFRQTMEQYF.

V and J are TRBV19 and TRBJ1-5; weak D call: TRBD1 (5 bases). V dropped 7 bases and J dropped 1 base, with 14 bases sitting between them. Germline CDR1 is LNHDA and CDR2 is SQIVND (reference sequence). The CDR3 extends over 15 amino acids. DNA of the CDR3: TGTGCCAGTAATCGGGGCGAGGGAAGCAATCAGCCCCAGCATTTT. Protein product: CASNRGEGSNQPQHF.

This clone came up once. The V gene is TRBV7-2, the J gene TRBJ2-5; 9 bases align to TRBD2. The trim removed 5 bases at V and 1 base at J, leaving 11 bases unmatched. Germline CDR1 reads SGHTA; CDR2 reads FQGNSA. The CDR3 has 17 amino acids. CDR3 amino acids: CASSPLPGLAPQETQYF. The CDR3 region has the DNA TGTGCCAGCAGCCCCCTCCCGGGACTAGCTCCCCAAGAGACCCAGTACTTC.

V usage is TRBV30 and J usage is TRBJ1-5, with TRBD1 as a possible D gene (5 bases). The ends were cut back, 2 bases at V and 4 bases at J, with 9 bases in the middle. CDR3 length: 13 residues. Per germline, CDR1 GTSNPN and CDR2 SVGIG (reference sequence). The CDR3 DNA follows: TGTGCCTGGAGTCTGGCAGGGAATCAGCCCCAGCATTTT. It codes for CAWSLAGNQPQHF.

This clone appeared a few times. This rearrangement joins TRBV5-5 to TRBJ2-3, with D tentatively TRBD1 (8 bases). Per germline, CDR1 SGHKS and CDR2 YYEKEE (reference sequence). Trimming cost V 5 bases and J 4 bases, with 20 bases left between them. The CDR3 is 16 residues long. The CDR3 spells CASSRQRDRRSDTQYF. CDR3 sequence (DNA): TGTGCCAGCAGTCGTCAGCGGGACAGGAGGTCAGATACGCAGTATTTT.

The chain carries TRBV29-1 and TRBJ2-7; 9 nucleotides match TRBD2. This CDR3 has 16 residues. The V and J ends lost 5 bases and 0 bases, in that order; junction bases with no gene match: 11. Germline lookup yields CDR1 SQVTM and CDR2 ANQGSEA. The CDR3 here is CSVTVVLAGRSYEQYF. The CDR3 nucleotides are TGCAGCGTTACCGTCGTACTAGCGGGTCGCTCCTACGAGCAGTACTTC.

The chain uses TRBV7-2 and TRBJ2-3, with D unresolved. Germline values: CDR1 SGHTA, CDR2 FQGNSA. Trimming left V 0 bases short and J 0 bases short, with 10 bases between. The length of the CDR3 is 16 residues. The CDR3 here is CASSLAGWASTDTQYF. CDR3 DNA sequence: TGTGCCAGCAGCTTAGCCGGTTGGGCTAGCACAGATACGCAGTATTTT.

The chain carries TRBV7-9 and TRBJ2-7, with 7 nucleotides matching TRBD1. This CDR3 contains 15 residues. From germline, CDR1 is SEHNR and CDR2 FQNEAQ (reference sequence). Trimming cost V 6 bases and J 2 bases; bases outside gene matches: 10. CDR3 residues: CASRPQTGTAYEQYF. In DNA, the CDR3 is TGTGCCAGCAGGCCTCAAACCGGGACAGCCTACGAGCAGTACTTC.

This rearrangement joins TRBV4-1 to TRBJ2-1; D possibly corresponds to TRBD1 (6 bases). CDR1 and CDR2 (germline): MGHRA, YSYEKL. V dropped 5 bases and J dropped 5 bases, with 19 bases sitting between them. This CDR3 is built from 16 residues. The CDR3 bases are TGCGCCAGCAGCATTCAAGACAGGCCGGAGAACAATGAGCAGTTCTTC. It specifies CASSIQDRPENNEQFF.

The chain recombines TRBV18 with TRBJ2-5; TRBD2 might be the D (5 bases). Germline V CDR1 and CDR2: KGHSH, LQKENI. Between the trimmed V and J ends, which lost 3 bases and 0 bases, there was a span of 17 bases. This CDR3 is 17 amino acids long. The CDR3 region has the DNA TGTGCCAGCTCACCTGACTGGTTAGGGAGTAACCAAGAGACCCAGTACTTC. Translating it yields CASSPDWLGSNQETQYF.

The rearrangement uses TRBV2 and TRBJ1-3; D remains ambiguous. The germline V and J ends were trimmed by 6 bases and 0 bases, with 9 bases remaining between them. This CDR3 spans 14 amino acids. Germline CDR1 and CDR2: SNHLY and FYNNEI. Written as DNA, the CDR3 is TGTGCCAGCAGCCGAGTCTTCTCTGGAAACACCATATATTTT. It translates to CASSRVFSGNTIYF.

On this clone: The identical CDR3 is also encoded by other nucleotide sequences in the sample. The chain combines TRBV5-5 with TRBJ2-3; D is undetermined. The CDR3 has 14 amino acids. Germline assignment: CDR1 SGHKS and CDR2 YYEKEE (reference sequence). V dropped 0 bases and J dropped 2 bases, with 7 bases sitting between them. CDR3 coding DNA: TGTGCCAGCAGCTTGGGATCCTACACAGATACGCAGTATTTT. It translates to CASSLGSYTDTQYF. The complete variable domain, with remaining parts taken from reference TRBV5-5 and TRBJ2-3, reads DAGVTQSPTHLIKTRGQQVTLRCSPISGHKSVSWYQQVLGQGPQFIFQYYEKEERGRGNFPDRFSARQFPNYSSELNVNALLLGDSALYLCASSLGSYTDTQYFGPGTRLTVL.

This clone was seen a single time. V gene TRBV27 combines with J gene TRBJ2-5; D gene unclear. V was clipped by 2 bases and J by 0 bases, with 13 bases between them. The V gene's germline CDR1 is MNHEY and CDR2 SMNVEV (reference sequence). There are 16 residues in the CDR3. The CDR3 here is CASSLTVGAHQETQYF. CDR3 DNA sequence: TGTGCCAGCAGTTTAACAGTAGGCGCCCACCAAGAGACCCAGTACTTC.

CDR3 nucleotides: TGTGCCAGCAGCTTTTACAGGGGGAACACTGAAGCTTTCTTT. Encoded protein: CASSFYRGNTEAFF. V usage is TRBV14 and J usage is TRBJ1-1, with 7 positions matching TRBD1. The CDR3 runs to 14 residues. Per the germline V gene, CDR1 is SGHDN and CDR2 is FVKESK. V dropped 5 bases and J dropped 1; count of bases not matched to a gene: 4.

This clone appeared a few times. Sequence at one end of the junction differs from germline and may be a read error. The gene calls are TRBV20-1 and TRBJ1-2, with D uncertain. This CDR3 comprises 8 residues. CDR1 is DFQATT and CDR2 is SNEGSKA in the germline V gene (reference sequence). CDR3 bases: TGCAGTGCTAGCGGCAACGTCTTC. Translating it yields CSASGNVF.

This clone was observed a few times. CDR3 DNA sequence: TGTGCCAGCAGCTTAGACGGGGGGCGGCAGTTCTTC. The encoded protein is CASSLDGGRQFF. The genes are TRBV11-3 and TRBJ2-1, with D perhaps TRBD2 (7 bases). This CDR3 spans 12 amino acids. With 0 bases removed from V and 12 bases from J, the gap between germline ends came to 9 bases. The germline V gene encodes CDR1 SGHNT and CDR2 YENEEA.

The chain joins TRBV5-6 to TRBJ1-2; D possibly corresponds to TRBD1 (5 bases). V was cut by 4 bases and J by 10 bases, with 11 bases left in between. This CDR3 spans 11 amino acids. Germline V gives CDR1 SGHDT, CDR2 YYEEEE. CDR3 in amino acids: CASSISGTYTF. The CDR3 coding sequence is TGTGCCAGCAGCATATCCGGGACCTACACCTTC.

This sequence joins TRBV6-5 and TRBJ1-5, with D uncertain. This CDR3 comprises 14 residues. Germline CDR1 and CDR2: MNHEY and SVGAGI. Trimming left V 0 bases short and J 9 bases short, with 12 bases between. CDR3 sequence: CASSYSPGTRPQHF. CDR3 coding DNA: TGTGCCAGCAGTTACTCCCCGGGCACGAGGCCCCAGCATTTT.

This clone turned up a few times. The J gene is TRBJ2-7, the V gene TRBV11-2; TRBD2 matches 10 bases. The CDR3 length is 14 residues. With 3 bases clipped from V and 3 bases from J, the junction kept 2 bases outside the gene matches. The V gene's germline CDR1 is SGHAT and CDR2 FQNNGV. CDR3 residues: CASSFASGSYEQYF. DNA of the CDR3: TGTGCCAGCAGCTTCGCTAGCGGGAGCTACGAGCAGTACTTC. The entire variable domain, with the rest obtained from reference TRBV11-2 and TRBJ2-7, is as follows: EAGVAQSPRYKIIEKRQSVAFWCNPISGHATLYWYQQILGQGPKLLIQFQNNGVVDDSQLPKDRFSAERLKGVDSTLKIQPAKLEDSAVYLCASSFASGSYEQYFGPGTRLTVT.

The chain joins TRBV28 to TRBJ2-7; D not resolved. Trimming stripped 3 bases from V and 4 bases from J, with 7 bases between. The CDR3 consists of 12 residues. The germline V gene has CDR1 MDHEN and CDR2 SYDVKM. As DNA, the CDR3 is TGTGCCAGCAGTTTCTGGGGTTACGAGCAGTACTTC. It yields the protein CASSFWGYEQYF.

This clone was counted a single time. The V and J genes are TRBV4-2 and TRBJ1-2; TRBD1 might be the D (6 bases). This CDR3 is built from 16 residues. Trimming stripped 0 bases from V and 8 bases from J, with 19 bases between. Germline CDR1 is LGHNA and CDR2 is YNFKEQ. The DNA for the CDR3 is TGTGCCAGCAGCCAAGATGGTGACCCGGGGGCGACCGGCTACACCTTC. Translation gives CASSQDGDPGATGYTF.